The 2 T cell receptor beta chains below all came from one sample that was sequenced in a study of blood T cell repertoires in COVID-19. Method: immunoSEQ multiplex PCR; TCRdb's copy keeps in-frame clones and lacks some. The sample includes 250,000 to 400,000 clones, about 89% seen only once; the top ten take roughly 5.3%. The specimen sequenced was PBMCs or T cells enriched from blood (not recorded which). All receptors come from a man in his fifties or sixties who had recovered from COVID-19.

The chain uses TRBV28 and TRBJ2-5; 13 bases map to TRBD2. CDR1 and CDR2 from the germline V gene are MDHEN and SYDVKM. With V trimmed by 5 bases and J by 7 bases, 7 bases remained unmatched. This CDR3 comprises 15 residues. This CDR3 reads CASSTGLAGIGTQYF. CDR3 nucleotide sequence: TGTGCCAGCAGTACGGGACTAGCGGGAATAGGGACCCAGTACTTC.

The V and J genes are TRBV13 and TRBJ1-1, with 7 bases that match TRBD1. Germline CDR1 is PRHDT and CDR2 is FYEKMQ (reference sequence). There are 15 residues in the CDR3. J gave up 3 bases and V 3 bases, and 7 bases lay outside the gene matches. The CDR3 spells CASSFLTRGDTEAFF. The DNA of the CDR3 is TGTGCCAGCAGCTTTTTAACCAGGGGGGACACTGAAGCTTTCTTT. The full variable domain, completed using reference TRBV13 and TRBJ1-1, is AAGVIQSPRHLIKEKRETATLKCYPIPRHDTVYWYQQGPGQDPQFLISFYEKMQSDKGSIPDRFSAQQFSDYHSELNMSSLELGDSALYFCASSFLTRGDTEAFFGQGTRLTVV.